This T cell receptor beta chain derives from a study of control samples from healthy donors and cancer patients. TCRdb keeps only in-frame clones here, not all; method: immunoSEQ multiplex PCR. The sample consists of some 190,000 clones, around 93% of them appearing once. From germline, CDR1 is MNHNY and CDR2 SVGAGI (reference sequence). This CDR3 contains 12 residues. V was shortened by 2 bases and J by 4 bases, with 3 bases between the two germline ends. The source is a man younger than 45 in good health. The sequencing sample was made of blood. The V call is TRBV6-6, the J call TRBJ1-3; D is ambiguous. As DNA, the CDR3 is TGTGCCAGCAGTTACGGGGGAAACACCATATATTTT. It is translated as CASSYGGNTIYF.